A selection of T cell receptor beta chains follows, all from one sample in a study of OX40 agonist ivuxolimab in advanced cancers. Data came from immunoSEQ multiplex PCR; TCRdb stores just in-frame clones and leaves some out. This table has roughly 100,000 clones, 70% to 90% appearing once. The input for sequencing was CD4+ or CD8+ T cells sorted from blood, taken in a trial of the OX40 agonist ivuxolimab. These receptors all come from an adult with an advanced solid tumor such as melanoma, head and neck, liver or kidney cancer. The CDR3 runs from the conserved cysteine through the conserved F or W. Not every row has a clone size; where given, it reads once, few, many or a size class.

j_call,v_call,clone_size,cdr3_aa
TRBJ2-7,TRBV27,-,CASSSTGFIHEQYF
TRBJ2-5,TRBV14,-,CASSPVGKGAKGNQETQYF
TRBJ2-3,TRBV9,-,CASSVGRGGADTQYF
TRBJ1-3,TRBV6-5,-,CASSYDPANTIYF
TRBJ2-3,TRBV2,-,CASSETGVADTQYF
TRBJ2-7,TRBV11-3,-,CASSLHRWGQGSYEQYF
TRBJ2-2,TRBV2,-,CASFLQGNGELFF
TRBJ1-2,TRBV6-6,-,CASSSKGDGYTF
TRBJ1-5,TRBV19,-,CASIKGIGQPQHF
TRBJ1-5,TRBV28,few,CASSLVGGARNQPQHF
TRBJ1-1,TRBV6-5,-,CASRTGYGHEAFF
TRBJ2-5,TRBV28,once,CASSYLRSSGRAGEETQYF
TRBJ2-1,TRBV7-2,-,CASSLSPYNEQFF
TRBJ2-3,TRBV5-1,-,CASSLEVGLAGVSTDTQYF
TRBJ2-1,TRBV5-8,-,CASSLFGRGRNNEQFF
TRBJ2-3,TRBV28,-,CASSFRASRTDTQYF
TRBJ2-7,TRBV5-4,-,CASSLDREKYEQYF
TRBJ2-7,TRBV4-1,-,CASSQDVAAYEQYF
TRBJ2-1,TRBV5-1,-,CASSQGAGDNEQFF
TRBJ1-1,TRBV11-2,-,CASSDIRGRARINTEAFF
TRBJ2-2,TRBV7-2,-,CASSLDGLAGGKLFF
TRBJ2-1,TRBV7-2,-,CASSSYGEQFF
TRBJ1-3,TRBV18,-,CASSPGVFGNTIYF
TRBJ1-3,TRBV6-5,-,CASSVRSGNTIYF
TRBJ2-2,TRBV7-3,-,CASRSPGGTGTGELFF
TRBJ2-5,TRBV19,-,CASSAAISGLGSMETQYF
TRBJ2-1,TRBV7-2,-,CASSLDDRFQFF
TRBJ2-3,TRBV5-1,-,CASSLTGLSADTQYF
TRBJ2-2,TRBV7-2,-,CASSFRDRANGELFF
TRBJ1-4,TRBV12-5,-,CASGQGTANEKLFF
TRBJ2-1,TRBV27,-,CASSLDSGGYNEQFF
TRBJ2-7,TRBV5-1,-,CASSSSSGTSYEQYF
TRBJ2-7,TRBV19,-,CASPGKTYEQYF
TRBJ1-1,TRBV28,-,CASIMGGQRTEAFF
TRBJ2-1,TRBV14,-,CASSLGTSSYNEQFF
TRBJ2-2,TRBV6-1,-,CASNVGLASTGELFF
TRBJ2-3,TRBV7-9,-,CASSLAWWASGRVPDTQYF
-,TRBV14,-,CASSQDIRGADSSYEQYF
TRBJ2-7,TRBV2,once,CASRQGDLWEQYF
TRBJ2-3,TRBV13,-,CASSTTGLDDTDTQYF
TRBJ2-3,TRBV5-4,-,CASSLPGGETDTQYF
TRBJ2-4,TRBV7-8,-,CACGTSGTRGGKNIQYF
TRBJ2-1,TRBV20-1,once,CSARDIEQFF
TRBJ2-2,TRBV7-8,-,CASSLLETDGELFF
TRBJ2-1,TRBV19,-,CASSPTPSSYNEQFF
TRBJ2-2,TRBV2,-,CASSDQRESTGELFF
TRBJ2-1,TRBV6-1,-,CASSEGPIWDEQFF
TRBJ2-3,TRBV30,-,CAWSVSSAIDTQYF
TRBJ1-5,TRBV7-2,-,CASSLGAGEPPQHF
TRBJ2-3,TRBV27,-,CASSAWTVGWTQYF
TRBJ1-5,TRBV6-6,-,CASTTGNQPQHF
TRBJ1-4,TRBV11-2,once,CASSLVPGAEKLFF
TRBJ2-3,TRBV5-1,-,CASSSGTEADTQYF
TRBJ2-7,TRBV30,once,CAWSVLAGESEQYF
TRBJ1-5,TRBV2,once,CASSPGQGQPQHF